A selection of T cell receptor beta chains follows, all from one sample in a study of shared clonotypes between healthy human individuals. The method was immunoSEQ multiplex PCR; TCRdb's version includes in-frame clones alone and lacks a portion of them. The sample lists about 680,000 clones, roughly 94% occurring once. The sample consisted of naive CD8+ T cells sorted from blood. The receptor source for this set is a man under 40 in good health. Both conserved end residues are part of each CDR3. D genes are given only for firm matches. Some rows have no size entry. The others give once, few or many, or a class for an expanded clone.

D gene,V gene,clone size,J gene,CDR3 protein,CDR3 DNA
.,TRBV27,.,TRBJ2-3,CASSLVRQYTDTQYF,TGTGCCAGCAGTTTGGTGAGACAGTACACAGATACGCAGTATTTT
.,TRBV6-5,.,TRBJ2-7,CASSYPGTYLYEQYF,TGTGCCAGCAGTTATCCCGGGACCTATCTCTACGAGCAGTACTTC
.,TRBV18,.,TRBJ2-7,CASSQQGGERSSYEQYF,TGTGCCAGCTCTCAACAGGGAGGAGAGCGGAGCTCCTACGAGCAGTACTTC
.,TRBV28,.,TRBJ1-4,CASSSLWGNEKLFF,TGTGCCAGCAGTTCCCTTTGGGGGAATGAAAAACTGTTTTTT
.,TRBV9,.,TRBJ2-3,CASSVAYGTDTQYF,TGTGCCAGCAGCGTAGCTTACGGCACAGATACGCAGTATTTT
.,TRBV9,.,TRBJ2-7,CASSGSGYEQYF,TGTGCCAGCAGCGGTAGCGGCTACGAGCAGTACTTC
.,TRBV6-6,.,TRBJ1-4,CASSWVRGEKLFF,TGTGCCAGCAGTTGGGTCCGGGGGGAAAAACTGTTTTTT
.,TRBV19,.,TRBJ2-7,CASSTQGREQYF,TGTGCCAGTAGTACCCAGGGACGGGAGCAGTACTTC
TRBD2,TRBV7-9,.,TRBJ2-1,CASSPSGSSYNEQFF,TGTGCCAGTTCACCTAGCGGGAGCTCCTACAATGAGCAGTTCTTC
.,TRBV28,.,TRBJ2-3,CASSRGGNTDTQYF,TGTGCCAGCAGTCGCGGCGGAAACACAGATACGCAGTATTTT
.,TRBV7-7,.,TRBJ2-3,CASSSHSTDTQYF,TGTGCTAGCAGCTCACATAGCACAGATACGCAGTATTTT
.,TRBV7-6,.,TRBJ2-2,CASSQRDWVSGELFF,TGTGCCAGCAGTCAAAGAGACTGGGTCTCCGGGGAGCTGTTTTTT
TRBD2,TRBV29-1,.,TRBJ2-3,CSVGGSGRDTQYF,TGCAGCGTTGGGGGTAGCGGGAGGGATACGCAGTATTTT
TRBD1,TRBV29-1,.,TRBJ2-7,CSGGQGPSYEQYF,TGCAGCGGCGGACAGGGGCCTTCCTACGAGCAGTACTTC
.,TRBV11-2,.,TRBJ2-2,CASSDSDPVTGELFF,TGTGCCAGCTCCGACAGCGATCCAGTGACCGGGGAGCTGTTTTTT
.,TRBV27,.,TRBJ2-7,CASSLSLGGDPYEQYF,TGTGCCAGCAGTTTATCGTTGGGCGGGGACCCCTACGAGCAGTACTTC
.,TRBV11-2,.,TRBJ2-7,CASSLGRQGLFDEQYF,TGTGCCAGCAGCCTCGGTAGGCAGGGCCTTTTCGACGAGCAGTACTTC
.,TRBV4-3,once,TRBJ1-4,CASSQDNRVITNEKLFF,TGCGCCAGCAGCCAAGATAACAGGGTAATAACTAATGAAAAACTGTTTTTT
.,TRBV28,.,TRBJ2-5,CASSSGRSAQETQYF,TGTGCCAGCAGTTCCGGTCGGTCAGCCCAAGAGACCCAGTACTTC
.,TRBV6-1,.,TRBJ1-1,CASSEGRVLNTEAFF,TGTGCCAGCAGTGAAGGACGAGTACTTAACACTGAAGCTTTCTTT
TRBD1,TRBV13,.,TRBJ2-3,CASQPERGRDTQYF,TGTGCCAGCCAGCCGGAAAGGGGGCGGGATACGCAGTATTTT
.,TRBV9,.,TRBJ2-1,CASSDDPSGEQFF,TGTGCCAGCAGCGATGACCCCTCGGGGGAGCAGTTCTTC